These T cell receptor beta chains were read from a single sample in a study of T cell responses to AZD1222 COVID-19 vaccine. Some clones are missing from TCRdb's copy, which holds only in-frame ones; the method was immunoSEQ multiplex PCR. Of fewer than 70,000 clones listed, 70% to 90% are singletons. The input for sequencing was peripheral blood, taken on day 0 of AZD1222 vaccination. The receptors originated from an adult in good health. The CDR3 runs from the conserved cysteine through the conserved F or W. The D gene is left open where the match is weak.

V	D	J	CDR3
TRBV5-1	NA	TRBJ1-3	CASSLAGSSGNTIYF
TRBV29-1	TRBD1	TRBJ1-1	CSVDRGRGAPEAFF
TRBV30	TRBD1	TRBJ1-6	CAWTLPGTGINSPLHF
TRBV27	NA	TRBJ2-4	CATKPTTGGVIKNIQYF
TRBV9	TRBD2	TRBJ2-3	CASSVGLAGVRTDTQYF
TRBV6-5	TRBD2	TRBJ2-3	CASSSRLAGGTDTQYF
TRBV27	NA	TRBJ2-7	CASTPWRGSSYEQYF
TRBV18	NA	TRBJ2-2	CASSLADTYTGELFF
TRBV6-5	NA	TRBJ1-2	CASSYSGQGILGYTF
TRBV3-1/TRBV3-2	TRBD1	TRBJ1-4	CASSQDTGGLGKLFF
TRBV21-1	NA	TRBJ1-6	CANRGGSYNSPLHF
TRBV19	NA	TRBJ1-3	CASSIEGRISGNTIYF
TRBV7-9	NA	TRBJ1-6	CASSGYSPLHF
TRBV19	NA	TRBJ1-1	CASSIALNTEAFF
TRBV18	NA	TRBJ1-1	CASSSKRGAGNTEAFF
TRBV29-1	TRBD1	TRBJ2-5	CSVRGTGFETQYF
TRBV27	TRBD1	TRBJ1-5	CASSLGTTGGHQPQHF
TRBV19	TRBD1	TRBJ1-2	CATTGTGGAGYGYTF
TRBV15	NA	TRBJ1-1	CATSRDHAGNTEAFF
TRBV27	TRBD1	TRBJ2-4	CASSSTGGRNIQYF
TRBV3-1/TRBV3-2	NA	TRBJ1-5	CASSFKVSNQPQHF
TRBV10-3	NA	TRBJ1-1	CAISEKEGALNTEAFF
TRBV19	NA	TRBJ1-5	CASRGQTNQPQHF
TRBV6-6	NA	TRBJ1-5	CASSYSSYSNQPQHF